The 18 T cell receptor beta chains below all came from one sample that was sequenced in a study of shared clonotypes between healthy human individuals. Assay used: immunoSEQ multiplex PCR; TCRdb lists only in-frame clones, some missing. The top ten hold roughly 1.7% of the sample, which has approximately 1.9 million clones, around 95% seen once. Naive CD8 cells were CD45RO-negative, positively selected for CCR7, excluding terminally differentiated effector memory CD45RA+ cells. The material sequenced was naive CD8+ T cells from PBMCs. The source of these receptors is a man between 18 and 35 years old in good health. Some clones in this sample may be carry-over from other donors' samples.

CDR3 sequence (DNA): TGTGCCAGCAGTTTGAGTAGCCCCTATGCTGGTGGCTACACCTTC. Translated: CASSLSSPYAGGYTF. V and J are TRBV28 and TRBJ1-2; D ambiguous. Germline V gives CDR1 MDHEN, CDR2 SYDVKM. This CDR3 is built from 15 residues. V lost 3 bases and J 7 bases, leaving 18 bases between the germline ends.

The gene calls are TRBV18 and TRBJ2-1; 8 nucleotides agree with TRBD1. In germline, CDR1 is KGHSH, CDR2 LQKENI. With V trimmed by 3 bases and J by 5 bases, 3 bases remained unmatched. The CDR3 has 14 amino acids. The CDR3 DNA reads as TGTGCCAGCTCACCTGACAGGGGAAACAATGAGCAGTTCTTC. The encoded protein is CASSPDRGNNEQFF.

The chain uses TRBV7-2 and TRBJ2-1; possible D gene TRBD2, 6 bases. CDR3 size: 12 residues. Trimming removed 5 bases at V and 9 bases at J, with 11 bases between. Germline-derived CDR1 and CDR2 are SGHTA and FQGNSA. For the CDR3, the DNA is TGTGCCAGCAGCCACGGGACTCCTGAGCAGTTCTTC. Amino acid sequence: CASSHGTPEQFF.

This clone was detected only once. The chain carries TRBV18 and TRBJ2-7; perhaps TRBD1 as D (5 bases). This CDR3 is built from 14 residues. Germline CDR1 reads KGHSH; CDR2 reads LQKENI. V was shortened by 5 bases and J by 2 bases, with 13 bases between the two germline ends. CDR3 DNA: TGTGCCAGCTCATCAACAGGTTTCACCTACGAGCAGTACTTC. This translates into CASSSTGFTYEQYF.

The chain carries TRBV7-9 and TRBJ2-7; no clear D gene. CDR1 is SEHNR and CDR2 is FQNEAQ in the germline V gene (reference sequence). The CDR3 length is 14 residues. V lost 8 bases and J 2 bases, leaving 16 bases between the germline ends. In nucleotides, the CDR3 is TGTGCCAGCGAAGACGGAGACCATCCCTACGAGCAGTACTTC. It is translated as CASEDGDHPYEQYF.

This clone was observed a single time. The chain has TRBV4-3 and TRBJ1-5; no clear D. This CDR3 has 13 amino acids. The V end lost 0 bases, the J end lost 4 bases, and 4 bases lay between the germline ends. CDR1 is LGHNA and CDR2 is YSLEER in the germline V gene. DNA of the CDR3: TGCGCCAGCAGCCAAGATCCGAATCAGCCCCAGCATTTT. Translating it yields CASSQDPNQPQHF.

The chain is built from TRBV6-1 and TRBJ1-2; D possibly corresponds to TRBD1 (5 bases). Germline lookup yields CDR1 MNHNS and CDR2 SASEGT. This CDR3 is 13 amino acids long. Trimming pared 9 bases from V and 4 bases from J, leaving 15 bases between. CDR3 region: CASDSEGPYGYTF. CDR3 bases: TGTGCCAGTGACAGCGAGGGGCCCTATGGCTACACCTTC.

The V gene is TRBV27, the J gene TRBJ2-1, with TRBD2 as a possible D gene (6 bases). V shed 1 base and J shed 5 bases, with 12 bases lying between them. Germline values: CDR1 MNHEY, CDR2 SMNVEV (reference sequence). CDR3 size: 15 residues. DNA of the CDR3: TGTGCCAGCAGTTTATTTATTACTAGCAACAATGAGCAGTTCTTC. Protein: CASSLFITSNNEQFF.

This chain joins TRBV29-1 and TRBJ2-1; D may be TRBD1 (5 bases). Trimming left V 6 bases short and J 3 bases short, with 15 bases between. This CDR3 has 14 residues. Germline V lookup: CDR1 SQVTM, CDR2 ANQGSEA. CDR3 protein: CSVLLGQLYNEQFF. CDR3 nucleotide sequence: TGCAGCGTCCTCTTGGGGCAGCTCTACAATGAGCAGTTCTTC.

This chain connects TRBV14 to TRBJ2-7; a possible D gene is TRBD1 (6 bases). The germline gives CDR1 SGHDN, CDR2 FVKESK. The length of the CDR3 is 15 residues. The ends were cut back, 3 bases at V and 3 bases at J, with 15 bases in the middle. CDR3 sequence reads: CASSQGVNRDYEQYF. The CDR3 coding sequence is TGTGCCAGCAGCCAGGGGGTGAACAGGGACTACGAGCAGTACTTC.

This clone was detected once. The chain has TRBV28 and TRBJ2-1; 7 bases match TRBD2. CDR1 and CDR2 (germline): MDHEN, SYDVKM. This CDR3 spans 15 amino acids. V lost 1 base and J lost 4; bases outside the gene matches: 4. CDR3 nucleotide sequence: TGTGCCAGCAGTTTATTACTAGCGCGGTACAATGAGCAGTTCTTC. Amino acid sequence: CASSLLLARYNEQFF. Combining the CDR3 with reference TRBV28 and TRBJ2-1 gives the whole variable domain DVKVTQSSRYLVKRTGEKVFLECVQDMDHENMFWYRQDPGLGLRLIYFSYDVKMKEKGDIPEGYSVSREKKERFSLILESASTNQTSMYLCASSLLLARYNEQFFGPGTRLTVL.

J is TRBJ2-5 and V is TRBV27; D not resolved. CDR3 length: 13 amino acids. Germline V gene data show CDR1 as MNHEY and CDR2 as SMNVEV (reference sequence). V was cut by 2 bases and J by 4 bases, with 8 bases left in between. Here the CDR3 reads CASSLGLVETQYF. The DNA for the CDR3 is TGTGCCAGCAGTTTAGGGCTAGTAGAGACCCAGTACTTC.

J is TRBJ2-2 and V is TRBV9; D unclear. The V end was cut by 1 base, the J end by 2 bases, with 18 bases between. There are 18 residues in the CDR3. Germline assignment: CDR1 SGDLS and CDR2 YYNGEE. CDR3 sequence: CASSVSRLASSNTGELFF. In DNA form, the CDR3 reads TGTGCCAGCAGCGTATCCCGATTAGCTTCATCTAACACCGGGGAGCTGTTTTTT.

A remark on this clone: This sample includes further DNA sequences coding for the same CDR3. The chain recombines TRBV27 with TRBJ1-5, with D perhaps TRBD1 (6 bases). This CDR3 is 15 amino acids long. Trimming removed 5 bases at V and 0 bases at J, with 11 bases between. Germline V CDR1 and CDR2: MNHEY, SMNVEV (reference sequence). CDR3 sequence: CASSLQGLSNQPQHF. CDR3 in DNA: TGTGCCAGCAGTCTACAGGGCCTTAGCAATCAGCCCCAGCATTTT.

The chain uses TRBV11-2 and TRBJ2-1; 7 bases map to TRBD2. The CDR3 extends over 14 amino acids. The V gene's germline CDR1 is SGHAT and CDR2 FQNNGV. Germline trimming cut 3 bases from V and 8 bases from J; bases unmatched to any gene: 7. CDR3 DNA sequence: TGTGCCAGCAGCTTTGGCGGGAGAGCCGATGAGCAGTTCTTC. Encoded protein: CASSFGGRADEQFF.

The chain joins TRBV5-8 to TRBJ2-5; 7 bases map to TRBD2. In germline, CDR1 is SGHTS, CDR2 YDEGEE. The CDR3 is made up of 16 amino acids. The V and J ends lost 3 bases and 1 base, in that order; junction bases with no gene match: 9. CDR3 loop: CASSSISLAAQETQYF. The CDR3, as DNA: TGTGCCAGCAGCTCGATCTCCCTAGCGGCCCAAGAGACCCAGTACTTC.

The CDR3 bases are TGTGCCAGCAGCGCCCAGCCCCGACTAGCGGGAGGCAATGAGCAGTTCTTC. It yields the protein CASSAQPRLAGGNEQFF. The chain uses TRBV9 and TRBJ2-1, with TRBD2 matching over 13 bases. The CDR3 consists of 17 residues. CDR1 is SGDLS and CDR2 is YYNGEE in the germline V gene. With V trimmed by 3 bases and J by 6 bases, 9 bases remained unmatched. The whole variable domain, filled in from reference TRBV9 and TRBJ2-1, reads DSGVTQTPKHLITATGQRVTLRCSPRSGDLSVYWYQQSLDQGLQFLIQYYNGEERAKGNILERFSAQQFPDLHSELNLSSLELGDSALYFCASSAQPRLAGGNEQFFGPGTRLTVL.

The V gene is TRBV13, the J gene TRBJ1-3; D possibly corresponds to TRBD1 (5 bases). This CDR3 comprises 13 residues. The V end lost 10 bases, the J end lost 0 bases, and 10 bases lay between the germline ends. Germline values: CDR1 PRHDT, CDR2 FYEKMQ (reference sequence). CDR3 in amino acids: CATRDSSGNTIYF. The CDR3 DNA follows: TGTGCCACCCGAGACAGCTCTGGAAACACCATATATTTT.